The source of this TCR beta chain is a study of T-cell memory formation after mild COVID-19. This clonotype was detected only a few times. Antigen specificity is unknown. Trimming stripped 0 bases from V and 2 bases from J, with 11 bases between. This CDR3 spans 16 amino acids. The germline V gene has CDR1 SGHRS and CDR2 YFSETQ. Points from the study as a whole: CD4/CD8 balance characterized clones contracting day 15 to 85, and CD4+ skew characterized later expanders.

TCRdb re-called the 5' RACE reads with MiXCR, one entry per CDR3 protein. The sample has about 200,000 distinct CDR3 sequences, around 16% seen once. The chain has TRBV5-1 and TRBJ2-2; D gene ambiguous. Specimen: PBMCs or a T cell subset sorted from them (not recorded which). This receptor was taken from an adult woman who had mild COVID-19 (a few samples of this study predate the infection). Cell type and time point are not known. The CDR3 sequence: CASSLEGQPNTGELFF. The CDR3 nucleotides are TGCGCCAGCAGCTTGGAGGGTCAACCAAACACCGGGGAGCTGTTTTTT.